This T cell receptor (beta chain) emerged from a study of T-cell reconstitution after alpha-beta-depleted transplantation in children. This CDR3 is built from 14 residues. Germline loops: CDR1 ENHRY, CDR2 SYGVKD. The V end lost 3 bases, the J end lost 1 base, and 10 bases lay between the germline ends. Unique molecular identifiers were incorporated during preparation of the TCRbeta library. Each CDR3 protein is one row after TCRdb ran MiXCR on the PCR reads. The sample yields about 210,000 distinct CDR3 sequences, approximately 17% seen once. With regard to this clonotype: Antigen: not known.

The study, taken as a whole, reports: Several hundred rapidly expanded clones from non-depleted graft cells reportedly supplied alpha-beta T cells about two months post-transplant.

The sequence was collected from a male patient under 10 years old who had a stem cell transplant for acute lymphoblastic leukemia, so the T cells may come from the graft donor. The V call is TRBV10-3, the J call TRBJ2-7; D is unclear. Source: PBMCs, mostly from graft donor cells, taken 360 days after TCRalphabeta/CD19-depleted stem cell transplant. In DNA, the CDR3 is TGTGCCATCAGTGACGGTGAACGTTCCTACGAGCAGTACTTC. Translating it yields CAISDGERSYEQYF.